The clone carrying this TCR beta chain occurred once. What it recognizes is unknown. These data belong to a study of T cell responses to AZD1222 COVID-19 vaccine. Broader study findings: Close to half of spike-specific TCRs reportedly recognize unmutated variant regions. Along spike, vaccine-associated CD4 TCRs were found throughout, with dominance at 160-218 and 743-854. Sampling captured repertoires only after the peak T cell response.

Germline V gene lookup returns CDR1 MNHEY and CDR2 SVGAGI. V was shortened by 7 bases and J by 4 bases, with 13 bases between the two germline ends. This CDR3 is built from 14 residues. TCRdb's copy holds only in-frame clones and misses some; the assay was immunoSEQ multiplex PCR. The sample carries 150,000 or so clones, approximately 91% recorded once. The sequencing here drew on peripheral blood, taken 28 days after the second AZD1222 dose. This receptor was taken from an adult who received the AZD1222 COVID-19 vaccine. J is TRBJ1-4 and V is TRBV6-5; D is ambiguous. CDR3 nucleotides: TGTGCCAGCAAACAAGGCTCGGGTAATGAAAAACTGTTTTTT. Its protein product is CASKQGSGNEKLFF.